This T cell receptor (beta chain) is from a study of control samples from healthy donors and cancer patients. Sequenced by immunoSEQ multiplex PCR; TCRdb stores in-frame clones only, minus some. The table has 80,000 to 100,000 clones, roughly 92% seen once. This clone has just a few counts. With 3 bases clipped from V and 4 bases from J, the junction kept 5 bases outside the gene matches. The CDR3 sequence is 16 residues long. Germline assignment: CDR1 KGHSH and CDR2 LQKENI. Sequencing was carried out using blood. This chain joins TRBV18 and TRBJ2-6, with 8 bases lining up with TRBD1. The sequence derives from a human donor in good health. The donor label of this sample is uncertain. CDR3 sequence: CASSPDRAAGANVLTF. For the CDR3, the DNA is TGTGCCAGCTCACCGGACAGGGCAGCAGGGGCCAACGTCCTGACTTTC. Using reference TRBV18 and TRBJ2-6 for the parts outside the CDR3, the full variable domain is NAGVMQNPRHLVRRRGQEARLRCSPMKGHSHVYWYRQLPEEGLKFMVYLQKENIIDESGMPKERFSAEFPKEGPSILRIQQVVRGDSAAYFCASSPDRAAGANVLTFGAGSRLTVL.